The next 30 T cell receptor beta chains were all read from a single sample in a study of T cell repertoires in ileal Crohn's disease. Sequencing used immunoSEQ multiplex PCR; TCRdb keeps in-frame clones, though not all of them. Here the sample spans 15,000 to 20,000 clones, around 65% being singletons. The sequencing input was ileal tissue. These receptors originate from an adult with Crohn's disease.

The V and J genes are TRBV4-1 and TRBJ1-1; D remains unclear. Germline CDR1 reads MGHRA; CDR2 reads YSYEKL. Trimming removed 6 bases at V and 0 bases at J, with 11 bases between. CDR3 length equals 14 residues. The CDR3 region is CASSRQDMNTEAFF. CDR3 in DNA: TGCGCCAGCAGTAGACAAGACATGAACACTGAAGCTTTCTTT.

The chain links TRBV7-9 to TRBJ1-2; possibly TRBD1 for D (6 bases). Per germline, CDR1 SEHNR and CDR2 FQNEAQ (reference sequence). Trimming pared 4 bases from V and 4 bases from J, leaving 7 bases between. The CDR3 runs to 12 residues. The CDR3 DNA sequence: TGTGCCAGCAGCTCCAGGGGCTATGGCTACACCTTC. It codes for CASSSRGYGYTF.

This chain uses TRBV28 with TRBJ1-2; no reliable D call. CDR1 and CDR2 (germline): MDHEN, SYDVKM. V was trimmed by 3 bases and J by 0 bases, leaving 11 bases between them. CDR3 length: 15 amino acids. The CDR3, as DNA: TGTGCCAGCAGTTTGTTGGCAGCGTCTAACTATGGCTACACCTTC. It yields the protein CASSLLAASNYGYTF.

V and J are TRBV5-1 and TRBJ1-2; weak D call: TRBD1 (5 bases). Germline V gene lookup returns CDR1 SGHRS and CDR2 YFSETQ. V was trimmed by 4 bases and J by 3 bases, leaving 10 bases between them. The CDR3 loop spans 13 amino acids. The CDR3 nucleotides are TGCGCCAGCAGCCCGGGGGATTACTATGGCTACACCTTC. Translation: CASSPGDYYGYTF.

The table lists this clone with a count of one. The chain has TRBV5-6 and TRBJ2-1, with 9 positions matching TRBD2. This CDR3 has 14 residues. The V gene end was trimmed by 0 bases and the J gene end by 5 bases; junction bases not matched to a gene: 0. Germline loops: CDR1 SGHDT, CDR2 YYEEEE. In nucleotides, the CDR3 is TGTGCCAGCAGCTTGGGACTAGCGGACAATGAGCAGTTCTTC. Protein sequence: CASSLGLADNEQFF.

This clone has a handful of counts. Other DNA sequences of this sample code for an identical CDR3. The rearrangement uses TRBV27 and TRBJ1-3; perhaps TRBD1 as D (6 bases). This CDR3 has 14 amino acids. The V end lost 5 bases, the J end lost 0 bases, and 8 bases lay between the germline ends. The germline V gene encodes CDR1 MNHEY and CDR2 SMNVEV (reference sequence). The CDR3 DNA follows: TGTGCCAGCAGTGGACAGCCCTCTGGAAACACCATATATTTT. The encoded protein is CASSGQPSGNTIYF.

This clone was seen only a few times. J is TRBJ2-6 and V is TRBV10-2; a weak D match, TRBD1 (6 bases). The CDR3 contains 16 residues. Germline CDR1 WSHSY, CDR2 SAAADI. The V end lost 0 bases, the J end lost 0 bases, and 6 bases lay between the germline ends. In DNA, the CDR3 is TGCGCCAGCAGTGAGTCAGGGGGCTCTGGGGCCAACGTCCTGACTTTC. Translation: CASSESGGSGANVLTF.

V usage is TRBV5-1 and J usage is TRBJ2-5; TRBD1 might be the D (6 bases). This CDR3 is built from 13 residues. CDR1 and CDR2 from the germline V gene are SGHRS and YFSETQ. V was cut by 2 bases and J by 7 bases, with 12 bases left in between. Here the CDR3 reads CASSFEGDGTQYF. DNA for the CDR3: TGCGCCAGCAGCTTTGAGGGGGATGGGACCCAGTACTTC.

V is TRBV6-4 and J is TRBJ1-2; 8 bases line up with TRBD1. The CDR3 is made up of 15 amino acids. The V gene end was trimmed by 3 bases and the J gene end by 4 bases; junction bases not matched to a gene: 7. CDR1 is MRHNA, CDR2 SNTAGT, per germline. The CDR3 nucleotides read TGTGCCAGCAGTGAAGGCGGGGACAGGTCCTATGGCTACACCTTC. As protein: CASSEGGDRSYGYTF.

The chain uses TRBV5-1 and TRBJ2-4; tentative D call: TRBD2 (6 bases). V was trimmed by 4 bases and J by 8 bases, leaving 10 bases between them. From germline, CDR1 is SGHRS and CDR2 YFSETQ. The CDR3 totals 12 residues. CDR3 sequence (DNA): TGCGCCAGCAGCCCCGGAGGGGACATTCAGTACTTC. Its translation is CASSPGGDIQYF.

The V gene is TRBV6-6, the J gene TRBJ2-6; 11 bases fit TRBD1. J lost 4 bases, V lost 4 bases, and 3 bases had no gene match. Germline V CDR1 and CDR2: MNHNY, SVGAGI (reference sequence). The length of the CDR3 is 16 residues. For the CDR3, the DNA is TGTGCCAGCAGTTGGACAGGGGGCAGCGGGGCCAACGTCCTGACTTTC. As protein: CASSWTGGSGANVLTF.

This chain connects TRBV5-1 to TRBJ1-1; 9 bases are a match to TRBD1. CDR1 is SGHRS, CDR2 YFSETQ, per germline. The CDR3 extends over 14 amino acids. Unmatched junction bases numbered 5, after V lost 4 bases and J lost 4 bases. CDR3 in DNA: TGCGCCAGCAGCAACAGGGGGCTGGGCACTGAAGCTTTCTTT. Its translation: CASSNRGLGTEAFF.

The chain is built from TRBV29-1 and TRBJ2-1, with 8 bases fitting TRBD2. CDR1 and CDR2 from the germline V gene are SQVTM and ANQGSEA. The CDR3 covers 15 residues. The V and J ends lost 7 bases and 4 bases, in that order; junction bases with no gene match: 12. CDR3: CSGGVRLARYNEQFF. The CDR3 nucleotides are TGCAGCGGGGGGGTGCGACTAGCGCGGTACAATGAGCAGTTCTTC.

This clone occurred once. The same CDR3 can be traced to other DNA sequences in this sample. J is TRBJ1-2 and V is TRBV14; D is undetermined. V dropped 1 base and J dropped 2 bases, with 5 bases sitting between them. Per germline, CDR1 SGHDN and CDR2 FVKESK. The CDR3 contains 13 residues. The CDR3 sequence: CASSQGANYGYTF. The CDR3 DNA is TGTGCCAGCAGCCAAGGGGCCAACTATGGCTACACCTTC.

The chain joins TRBV2 to TRBJ1-2; 8 positions agree with TRBD1. CDR3 length: 14 residues. After removal of 6 bases from V and 3 bases from J, the junction contained 6 bases not matched to a gene. Germline CDR1 SNHLY, CDR2 FYNNEI. The CDR3 region has the DNA TGTGCCAGCAGGGGACAGGCGACCGACTATGGCTACACCTTC. Translation: CASRGQATDYGYTF.

The DNA of the CDR3 is TGTGCCAGCAGCGCCGGACACTTCGCGAACACCGGGGAGCTGTTTTTT. Protein product: CASSAGHFANTGELFF. This chain connects TRBV9 to TRBJ2-2, with a weak D call TRBD1 (5 bases). In germline, CDR1 is SGDLS, CDR2 YYNGEE. V was shortened by 3 bases and J by 0 bases, with 12 bases between the two germline ends. CDR3 length equals 16 residues.

This clone came up a few times. J is TRBJ2-1 and V is TRBV27; TRBD1 agrees at 8 bases. Per the germline V gene, CDR1 is MNHEY and CDR2 is SMNVEV (reference sequence). Unmatched junction bases numbered 8, after V lost 6 bases and J lost 1 base. The CDR3 contains 16 residues. The chain's CDR3 is CASRGLWTGSYNEQFF. CDR3 in DNA: TGTGCCAGCAGAGGGCTTTGGACAGGGTCCTACAATGAGCAGTTCTTC.

This rearrangement joins TRBV6-5 to TRBJ1-2; TRBD1 agrees at 10 bases. The length of the CDR3 is 15 residues. V shed 6 bases, J shed 4 bases, and the junction held 8 bases outside the gene matches. CDR1 is MNHEY, CDR2 SVGAGI, per germline. Here the CDR3 reads CASSYGQGGTYGYTF. CDR3 bases: TGTGCCAGCAGCTATGGACAGGGGGGAACCTATGGCTACACCTTC.

V and J are TRBV30 and TRBJ1-1, with D maybe TRBD1 (5 bases). CDR1 is GTSNPN and CDR2 is SVGIG in the germline V gene (reference sequence). The CDR3 is made up of 14 amino acids. Between the trimmed V and J ends, which lost 3 bases and 8 bases, there was a span of 19 bases. The CDR3 sequence: CAWSRRVWGSEAFF. The CDR3 DNA is TGTGCCTGGAGCCGCCGGGTATGGGGCTCCGAAGCTTTCTTT.

In this sample, this clone is medium-sized (0.01 to 0.1%). This chain connects TRBV18 to TRBJ1-5; the match to TRBD1 covers 10 bases. V lost 5 bases and J lost 5; bases outside the gene matches: 3. This CDR3 spans 14 amino acids. CDR1 and CDR2 from the germline V gene are KGHSH and LQKENI. The CDR3 loop is CASSFGTGDQPQHF. The CDR3 DNA sequence: TGTGCCAGCTCATTCGGGACAGGGGATCAGCCCCAGCATTTT. The variable domain in full, completed from reference TRBV18 and TRBJ1-5, reads NAGVMQNPRHLVRRRGQEARLRCSPMKGHSHVYWYRQLPEEGLKFMVYLQKENIIDESGMPKERFSAEFPKEGPSILRIQQVVRGDSAAYFCASSFGTGDQPQHFGDGTRLSIL.

V gene TRBV19 combines with J gene TRBJ2-5; maybe TRBD2 (6 bases). CDR3 length: 15 amino acids. Trimming stripped 1 base from V and 1 base from J, with 10 bases between. CDR1 and CDR2 (germline): LNHDA, SQIVND (reference sequence). CDR3 in DNA: TGTGCCAGTAGTATAGGGGCTAGCGTCCAAGAGACCCAGTACTTC. Protein: CASSIGASVQETQYF.

The chain carries TRBV6-5 and TRBJ1-1, with a weak D call TRBD1 (6 bases). The CDR3 sequence is 13 residues long. Deletions cut 2 bases from V and 3 bases from J, with 7 bases between. The V gene's germline CDR1 is MNHEY and CDR2 SVGAGI. The DNA for the CDR3 is TGTGCCAGCAGTTACCCAGGGGACACTGAAGCTTTCTTT. It translates to CASSYPGDTEAFF.

The V gene is TRBV18, the J gene TRBJ1-1, with a possible D match to TRBD1 (5 bases). V lost 2 bases and J 0 bases, leaving 10 bases between the germline ends. Germline CDR1 KGHSH, CDR2 LQKENI. The CDR3 is 15 residues long. CDR3 nucleotide sequence: TGTGCCAGCTCACCATATGGGGCGATGAACACTGAAGCTTTCTTT. Its protein product is CASSPYGAMNTEAFF.

This clone was detected only a few times. This chain connects TRBV6-4 to TRBJ2-3, with TRBD2 matching over 12 bases. The CDR3 length is 15 residues. Germline lookup yields CDR1 MRHNA and CDR2 SNTAGT. The junction had 0 bases not matched to a gene; V was cut back by 4 bases and J by 1 base. The CDR3 DNA sequence: TGTGCCAGCAGTGGACTAGCGGGGGGCACAGATACGCAGTATTTT. This gives the protein CASSGLAGGTDTQYF.

The chain carries TRBV11-3 and TRBJ2-2; D may be TRBD1 (6 bases). The CDR3 runs to 16 residues. The V and J ends lost 4 bases and 5 bases respectively, with 17 bases between them. Germline CDR1 is SGHNT and CDR2 is YENEEA. CDR3 region: CASSSSSGVRTGELFF. In DNA form, the CDR3 reads TGTGCCAGCAGCTCCAGCTCAGGGGTGCGGACCGGGGAGCTGTTTTTT.

This chain links TRBV29-1 with TRBJ2-1; 7 positions agree with TRBD2. The V and J ends lost 6 bases and 0 bases, in that order; junction bases with no gene match: 8. The length of the CDR3 is 15 residues. CDR1 SQVTM and CDR2 ANQGSEA come from the germline V gene. The CDR3: CSVTGTTISYNEQFF. Here the CDR3 DNA reads TGCAGCGTGACCGGGACTACAATCTCCTACAATGAGCAGTTCTTC.

V usage is TRBV19 and J usage is TRBJ1-1; 7 bases fit TRBD1. The CDR3 is 16 residues long. In germline, CDR1 is LNHDA, CDR2 SQIVND (reference sequence). V shed 3 bases and J 5 bases; nucleotides not matched to a gene: 12. CDR3 nucleotides: TGTGCCAGTAGTATCTCGTCGACAGGGTTTAGGACTGAAGCTTTCTTT. Translated: CASSISSTGFRTEAFF.

The rearrangement uses TRBV12-5 and TRBJ2-7, with a weak D call TRBD1 (5 bases). Trimming took 5 bases from V and 5 from J, leaving 13 bases between them. CDR1 is LGHNT, CDR2 FRNRAP, per germline. This CDR3 region has 13 residues. The CDR3 DNA sequence: TGTGCTAGTGGTACAGACAGTGACAACGAGCAGTACTTC. Amino acid sequence: CASGTDSDNEQYF. Using reference TRBV12-5 and TRBJ2-7 for the parts outside the CDR3, the full variable domain is DARVTQTPRHKVTEMGQEVTMRCQPILGHNTVFWYRQTMMQGLELLAYFRNRAPLDDSGMPKDRFSAEMPDATLATLKIQPSEPRDSAVYFCASGTDSDNEQYFGPGTRLTVT.

The rearrangement uses TRBV6-5 and TRBJ2-3; 10 bases are a match to TRBD1. The CDR3 is 15 amino acids. With 6 bases clipped from V and 3 bases from J, the junction kept 6 bases outside the gene matches. Germline lookup yields CDR1 MNHEY and CDR2 SVGAGI. CDR3 sequence reads: CASRRQGAKTDTQYF. The CDR3 nucleotides read TGTGCCAGCAGAAGACAGGGGGCGAAGACAGATACGCAGTATTTT.

CDR3: CASSPDSDGGYTF. The CDR3 nucleotides read TGTGCCAGCAGCCCTGACAGTGACGGTGGCTACACCTTC. The chain joins TRBV7-9 to TRBJ1-2; maybe TRBD1 (5 bases). The germline V gene has CDR1 SEHNR and CDR2 FQNEAQ (reference sequence). V gave up 5 bases and J gave up 7 bases, with 14 bases separating them. The CDR3 spans 13 residues.